Shown below are 5 T cell receptor beta chains from a single sample sequenced in a study of cytomegalovirus exposure and HLA in healthy donors. PCR was performed using 60 Vbeta and 13 Jbeta primers. Repertoires were generated with immunoSEQ multiplex PCR, while TCRdb's copy carries only in-frame clones and drops some. The table includes roughly 120,000 clones, roughly 80% detected once. Sequencing was carried out using PBMCs. These receptors originate from a man aged 55 to 69 in good health and CMV-seropositive.

CDR3 region: CASSRLAGYTDTQYF. The CDR3 bases are TGTGCCAGCAGCCGACTAGCGGGGTACACAGATACGCAGTATTTT. J is TRBJ2-3 and V is TRBV6-1, with 11 bases matching TRBD2. The CDR3 runs to 15 residues. Germline V gene lookup returns CDR1 MNHNS and CDR2 SASEGT. V trimming: 6 bases; J trimming: 2 bases; junction bases outside the gene matches: 4.

The chain combines TRBV5-4 with TRBJ2-3; D is perhaps TRBD2 (7 bases). V lost 4 bases, J lost 0 bases, and 12 bases lay in between. This CDR3 is 15 amino acids long. Germline CDR1 is SGHNT and CDR2 is YYREEE (reference sequence). CDR3 protein: CASSQRGQSTDTQYF. The DNA for the CDR3 is TGTGCCAGCAGCCAGCGGGGACAAAGCACAGATACGCAGTATTTT.

The chain has TRBV6-4 and TRBJ1-2, with TRBD1 matching 12 bases. Germline assignment: CDR1 MRHNA and CDR2 SNTAGT. V shed 0 bases and J 8 bases; nucleotides not matched to a gene: 10. This CDR3 region has 17 residues. The CDR3 DNA sequence: TGTGCCAGCAGTGACTCCAGTCGGGACAGGGGGCAATGGGGCTACACCTTC. It codes for CASSDSSRDRGQWGYTF.

The V call is TRBV18, the J call TRBJ1-5; the match to TRBD1 covers 7 bases. V shed 2 bases, J shed 7 bases, and the junction held 5 bases outside the gene matches. In germline, CDR1 is KGHSH, CDR2 LQKENI. This CDR3 comprises 14 residues. The CDR3 nucleotides read TGTGCCAGCTCACCAGCAGGGGGTCGACAGCCCCAGCATTTT. It yields the protein CASSPAGGRQPQHF.

The chain employs TRBV10-3 and TRBJ2-1; tentatively, D is TRBD1 (6 bases). The V gene lost 0 bases and the J gene lost 15 bases, with 15 bases spanning the gap. CDR3 length equals 13 residues. CDR1 is ENHRY and CDR2 is SYGVKD in the germline V gene. As DNA, the CDR3 is TGTGCCATCAGTGAGTCGGACTCACAGGGCTTGTTCTTC. Its translation: CAISESDSQGLFF.